These 5 T cell receptor beta chains originate from one sample sequenced in a study of T cells in Graves' hyperthyroidism and ophthalmopathy. There were TCR beta CDR3 regions amplified from RNA transcripts. HTBI primers drove first-round RT-PCR of the TCR CDR3. Each CDR3 protein is one row after TCRdb ran MiXCR on the multiplex PCR reads. The sample records around 610,000 distinct CDR3 sequences, approximately 14% being singletons. Sample: blood. The receptors were gathered from a woman in her 40s with Graves' ophthalmopathy.

This clonotype was detected a few times. The chain is built from TRBV28 and TRBJ2-2; no firm D call. This CDR3 comprises 10 residues. Germline assignment: CDR1 MDHEN and CDR2 SYDVKM. The CDR3 DNA sequence: TGTGCACATGGGGCCGGGGAGCTGTTTTTT. Translating gives CAHGAGELFF.

The chain joins TRBV11-2 to TRBJ2-7; no clear D gene. The germline V gene encodes CDR1 SGHAT and CDR2 FQNNGV. This CDR3 is 14 amino acids long. V was cut by 0 bases and J by 4 bases, with 10 bases left in between. CDR3 residues: CASSLERLLYEQYF. CDR3 sequence (DNA): TGTGCCAGCAGCTTAGAGAGGCTTTTATACGAGCAGTACTTC.

This clonotype was recorded at least ten times. This sequence joins TRBV28 and TRBJ2-7; a possible D gene is TRBD2 (6 bases). V was clipped by 3 bases and J by 3 bases, with 12 bases between them. This CDR3 is built from 14 residues. In germline, CDR1 is MDHEN, CDR2 SYDVKM. CDR3 nucleotides: TGTGCCAGCAGTTTCCAGGGTAGCGGCTACGAGCAGTACTTC. Translating it yields CASSFQGSGYEQYF. The variable domain in full, with the rest retrieved from reference TRBV28 and TRBJ2-7, is DVKVTQSSRYLVKRTGEKVFLECVQDMDHENMFWYRQDPGLGLRLIYFSYDVKMKEKGDIPEGYSVSREKKERFSLILESASTNQTSMYLCASSFQGSGYEQYFGPGTRLTVT.

In its sample, this clonotype was seen many times. The V call is TRBV20-1, the J call TRBJ2-7, with 9 bases matching TRBD2. J lost 2 bases, V lost 0 bases, and 11 bases had no gene match. Germline lookup yields CDR1 DFQATT and CDR2 SNEGSKA (reference sequence). This CDR3 has 17 residues. The CDR3 loop reads CSARDRSGRGSPYEQYF. In DNA form, the CDR3 reads TGCAGTGCTAGAGACCGTAGCGGGAGAGGCTCCCCCTACGAGCAGTACTTC.

This clonotype came up many times. The gene calls are TRBV24-1 and TRBJ2-7, with 13 bases matching TRBD2. CDR1 is KGHDR, CDR2 SFDVKD, per germline. The CDR3 has 16 residues. Germline trimming cut 5 bases from V and 3 bases from J; bases unmatched to any gene: 6. The CDR3 protein is CATSAGGTSGDYEQYF. The CDR3 nucleotides are TGTGCCACCAGTGCGGGGGGGACTAGCGGGGACTACGAGCAGTACTTC.